Sequencing of this TCR beta chain was carried out in a study of vaccination and CD4 T cells after COVID-19. Notes on this clonotype: Antigen specificity is unknown.

Sequenced with the Oncomine TCR Beta short-read assay was DNA taken from cultured CD4+ T cells. TCRdb called the PCR reads again in MiXCR, with one record for every CDR3 protein. The data hold 20,000 to 25,000 distinct CDR3 sequences, with roughly 74% observed a single time. Treatment described: approximately nine-day PBMC culture with coronavirus spike peptide pools or control peptides (ViraFEST assay). After expanding antigen-specific T cells with peptide pools, ViraFEST sequenced their TCRs. Approximately 1.8 million PBMCs per well were cultured with 9 to 10 IU/ml IL-2 and approximately 9.6 ug/ml peptide pools. Sequences were obtained from CD4+ T cells from blood, cultured in vitro. The receptor comes from a human donor who had recovered from COVID-19.

CDR3 DNA: TGTGCCAGCAGTCATCGACAGATACTCCTCACAGATACGCAGTATTTT. This sequence encodes CASSHRQILLTDTQYF. The V and J genes are TRBV6-1 and TRBJ2-3, with a weak D call TRBD1 (5 bases). Trimming took off 5 bases at V and 2 bases at J, with 17 bases between the two ends. The CDR3 has 16 residues. CDR1 is MNHNS and CDR2 is SASEGT in the germline V gene.